The source of this T cell receptor beta chain is a study of T cells in Graves' hyperthyroidism and ophthalmopathy. Study overall: The authors collected peripheral blood at initial diagnosis, before any treatment.

Study-wide results and caveats: Ophthalmopathy and stable hyperthyroidism were separated by a 13 V-J model. Before onset, ophthalmopathy was predicted by the model a median roughly 6.4 months earlier.

TCR beta CDR3 sequences were amplified from RNA transcripts. With the HTBI primer set, the TCR CDR3 went through a first round of RT-PCR. A single record per CDR3 protein comes from TCRdb applying MiXCR to the multiplex PCR reads. The repertoire includes hundreds of thousands of distinct CDR3 sequences, 16% of them detected once, and roughly 3.4% sits in the top ten. CDR1 SGHNT and CDR2 YENEEA come from the germline V gene. V gave up 1 base and J gave up 1 base, with 15 bases separating them. This CDR3 is built from 17 residues. On this clonotype: Its antigen remains unknown.

Sequencing was done on a sample of blood. This clonotype was sampled from a woman in her forties with Graves' ophthalmopathy. V is TRBV11-3 and J is TRBJ2-3; D remains unclear. This CDR3 is CASSLGHSGVGTDTQYF. In DNA form, the CDR3 reads TGTGCCAGCAGCTTAGGCCACTCTGGCGTTGGCACAGATACGCAGTATTTT.